This T cell receptor (beta chain) comes out of a study of cytomegalovirus exposure and HLA in healthy donors. Study observations and caveats: The authors later linked a missense DCLRE1C variant to TCR beta V- and J-gene trimming. Most TCR sequences proved rare, with some public TCRs found in many donors. Specificity of a few CMV-associated chains for CMV antigens was verified in vitro.

The CDR3 runs 14 residues. V was trimmed by 2 bases and J by 2 bases, leaving 9 bases between them. The germline CDR1 and CDR2 sequences are SGHRS and YFSETQ. Note on this clone: The antigen is unknown.

PCR primers comprised 60 Vbeta and 13 Jbeta primers. Sequencing used immunoSEQ multiplex PCR; TCRdb keeps in-frame clones, though not all of them. The data hold about 77,000 clones, with over 70% observed a single time. Sequenced: PBMCs. The rearrangement joins TRBV5-1 to TRBJ2-3; D is possibly TRBD1 (6 bases). The source of this sequence is a man aged 35 to 55 in good health and CMV-seronegative. DNA of the CDR3: TGCGCCAGCAGCTTAGGGGGAGACACAGATACGCAGTATTTT. It specifies CASSLGGDTDTQYF.